This paragraph reports one TCR beta chain. The data belong to a study of CD8 T cells in Susac syndrome. Random hexamers were used to reverse transcribe an amount of roughly 0.5 to 1 ug RNA. In TCRdb, the immunoSEQ multiplex PCR reads were re-called with MiXCR into one record per CDR3 protein. This sample has some 160,000 distinct CDR3 sequences; 95% occur once, and the top ten carry roughly 0.16%. Germline V lookup: CDR1 LNHDA, CDR2 SQIVND (reference sequence). The CDR3 sequence is 13 residues long. The ends lost 8 bases at V and 3 bases at J; junction bases unmatched: 3. In contrast to the negatively isolated CD8+ and CD4+ T cells, TEMRA cells were FACS-enriched.

Sequencing used CD8+ T cells from PBMCs. This receptor was taken from a human donor with multiple sclerosis. The chain recombines TRBV19 with TRBJ1-5; TRBD1 matches 8 bases. The DNA for the CDR3 is TGTGCCAGTTCGGACAGGGCCAATCAGCCCCAGCATTTT. It codes for CASSDRANQPQHF.